Each of the 12 T cell receptor beta chains below was sequenced from the same sample in a study of OX40 agonist ivuxolimab in advanced cancers. TCRdb's copy holds only in-frame clones and misses some; the assay was immunoSEQ multiplex PCR. In the table there are 65,000 to 70,000 clones, over 80% of which are singletons. Source: CD4+ or CD8+ T cells sorted from blood, taken in a trial of the OX40 agonist ivuxolimab. The source of these receptors is an adult with an advanced solid tumor such as melanoma, head and neck, liver or kidney cancer.

This sequence joins TRBV5-1 and TRBJ2-3; D is undetermined. Germline V lookup: CDR1 SGHRS, CDR2 YFSETQ. The length of the CDR3 is 11 residues. The V end was cut by 4 bases, the J end by 0 bases, with 0 bases between. CDR3 DNA sequence: TGCGCCAGCAGCAGCACAGATACGCAGTATTTT. Its protein is CASSSTDTQYF.

The chain employs TRBV10-1 and TRBJ1-1; 9 bases agree with TRBD1. Germline CDR1 is WNHNN and CDR2 is SYGVQD (reference sequence). V lost 2 bases and J lost 1; bases outside the gene matches: 11. This CDR3 is built from 18 residues. Here the CDR3 reads CASSEGTGGFLGNTEAFF. Here the CDR3 DNA reads TGCGCCAGCAGTGAGGGCACAGGGGGCTTTTTGGGGAACACTGAAGCTTTCTTT.

V is TRBV7-3 and J is TRBJ2-3, with 12 bases fitting TRBD2. Germline lookup yields CDR1 SGHTA and CDR2 FQGTGA. After removal of 4 bases from V and 5 bases from J, the junction contained 7 bases not matched to a gene. The CDR3 runs 16 residues. CDR3 loop: CASSYGLAGPGDTQYF. The DNA of the CDR3 is TGTGCCAGCAGCTATGGACTAGCGGGGCCCGGAGATACGCAGTATTTT.

The gene calls are TRBV30 and TRBJ2-1; no definite D call. Germline loops: CDR1 GTSNPN, CDR2 SVGIG (reference sequence). This CDR3 spans 14 amino acids. Trimming removed 3 bases at V and 1 base at J, with 10 bases between. CDR3 bases: TGTGCCTGGAGGGTTGGAACTTCCTACAATGAGCAGTTCTTC. Protein: CAWRVGTSYNEQFF.

This rearrangement joins TRBV13 to TRBJ1-1; D gene uncertain. Germline V gene lookup returns CDR1 PRHDT and CDR2 FYEKMQ (reference sequence). The CDR3 length is 13 residues. V dropped 0 bases and J dropped 4 bases, with 6 bases sitting between them. This chain's CDR3 is CASSLGIITEAFF. Here the CDR3 DNA reads TGTGCCAGCAGCTTAGGTATAATCACTGAAGCTTTCTTT.

The chain carries TRBV7-9 and TRBJ2-3, with 9 bases fitting TRBD1. V shed 6 bases, J shed 4 bases, and the junction held 2 bases outside the gene matches. Germline V CDR1 and CDR2: SEHNR, FQNEAQ (reference sequence). This CDR3 contains 13 residues. The DNA for the CDR3 is TGTGCCAGCAGGAGACAGGGGGCAGATACGCAGTATTTT. Translated, it gives CASRRQGADTQYF.

This rearrangement joins TRBV6-6 to TRBJ2-3; D is unclear. Germline V gene sequence: CDR1 MNHNY, CDR2 SVGAGI (reference sequence). CDR3 length: 14 residues. Trimming shortened V by 2 bases and J by 0 bases, and 6 bases separated the two germline ends. The CDR3 protein is CASSYGQSTDTQYF. CDR3 nucleotides: TGTGCCAGCAGTTACGGGCAAAGCACAGATACGCAGTATTTT.

The chain combines TRBV6-4 with TRBJ2-1, with 12 bases that match TRBD2. The CDR3 length is 19 residues. Germline V gives CDR1 MRHNA, CDR2 SNTAGT. J lost 7 bases, V lost 2 bases, and 15 bases had no gene match. The CDR3 DNA follows: TGTGCCAGCAGTGACCCCCTAGCGGGAGGGGAAGGGCGGTCGAATGAGCAGTTCTTC. It is translated as CASSDPLAGGEGRSNEQFF.

The chain recombines TRBV7-2 with TRBJ2-1, with a tentative D call TRBD2 (6 bases). Germline values: CDR1 SGHTA, CDR2 FQGNSA. The CDR3 spans 14 residues. V lost 1 base and J 5 bases, leaving 9 bases between the germline ends. In DNA, the CDR3 is TGTGCCAGCAGCTTAGTTGGCGGGAACAATGAGCAGTTCTTC. Translated: CASSLVGGNNEQFF.

A word on this clone: Because the CDR3 is missing its conserved closing phenylalanine or tryptophan, this is likely a read error. This chain links TRBV29-1 with TRBJ1-2; D is possibly TRBD1 (6 bases). Germline CDR1 reads SQVTM; CDR2 reads ANQGSEA. Trimming removed 4 bases at V and 2 bases at J, with 14 bases between. The CDR3 has 14 residues. The CDR3 here is CSVGERDTNYGYTL. CDR3 DNA sequence: TGCAGCGTTGGGGAGCGGGACACCAACTATGGCTACACCCTC.

The chain couples TRBV5-4 to TRBJ2-5; 7 bases line up with TRBD1. Germline lookup yields CDR1 SGHNT and CDR2 YYREEE (reference sequence). The CDR3 loop spans 13 amino acids. The V segment lost 0 bases and the J segment 4 bases; nucleotides outside the gene matches: 0. As DNA, the CDR3 is TGTGCCAGCAGCTTGGCAGGGGGAGAGACCCAGTACTTC. Translation: CASSLAGGETQYF.

The rearrangement joins TRBV6-5 to TRBJ2-5, with TRBD1 identical over 8 bases. Germline V gene lookup returns CDR1 MNHEY and CDR2 SVGAGI. The CDR3 contains 15 residues. The V gene end was trimmed by 2 bases and the J gene end by 6 bases; junction bases not matched to a gene: 8. CDR3 sequence (DNA): TGTGCCAGCAGTTACCAGACAGGGGAAGAAAAGACCCAGTACTTC. Protein product: CASSYQTGEEKTQYF.